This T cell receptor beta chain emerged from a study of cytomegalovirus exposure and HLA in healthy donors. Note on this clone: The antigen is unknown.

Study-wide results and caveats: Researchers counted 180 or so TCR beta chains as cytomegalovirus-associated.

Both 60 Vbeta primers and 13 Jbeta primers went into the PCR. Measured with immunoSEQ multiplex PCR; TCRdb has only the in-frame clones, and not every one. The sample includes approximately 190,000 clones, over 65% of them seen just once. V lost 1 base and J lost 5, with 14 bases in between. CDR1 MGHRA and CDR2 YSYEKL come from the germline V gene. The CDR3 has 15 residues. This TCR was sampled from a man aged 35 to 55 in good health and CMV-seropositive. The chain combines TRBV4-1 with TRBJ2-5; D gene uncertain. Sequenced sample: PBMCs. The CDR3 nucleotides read TGCGCCAGCAGCCAAGGTGTCTCACCCCGGGAGACCCAGTACTTC. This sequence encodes CASSQGVSPRETQYF.